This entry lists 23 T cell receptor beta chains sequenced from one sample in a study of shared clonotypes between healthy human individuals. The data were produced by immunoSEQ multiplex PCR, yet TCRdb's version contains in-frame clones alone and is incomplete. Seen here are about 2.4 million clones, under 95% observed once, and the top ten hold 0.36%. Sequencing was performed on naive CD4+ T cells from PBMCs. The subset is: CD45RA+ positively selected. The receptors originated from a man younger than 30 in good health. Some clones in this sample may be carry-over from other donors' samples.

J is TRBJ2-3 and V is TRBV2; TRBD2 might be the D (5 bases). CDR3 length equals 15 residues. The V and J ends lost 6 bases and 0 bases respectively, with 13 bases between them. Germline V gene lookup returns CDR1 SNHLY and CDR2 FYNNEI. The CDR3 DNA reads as TGTGCCAGCAGCCAGGACTGGATTAGCACAGATACGCAGTATTTT. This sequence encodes CASSQDWISTDTQYF. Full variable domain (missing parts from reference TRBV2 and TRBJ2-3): EPEVTQTPSHQVTQMGQEVILRCVPISNHLYFYWYRQILGQKVEFLVSFYNNEISEKSEIFDDQFSVERPDGSNFTLKIRSTKLEDSAMYFCASSQDWISTDTQYFGPGTRLTVL.

CDR3 protein: CASSLEVARSSYEQYF. CDR3 coding DNA: TGCGCCAGCAGCTTGGAGGTAGCGAGGAGCTCCTACGAGCAGTACTTC. The chain recombines TRBV5-1 with TRBJ2-7, with TRBD2 as a possible D gene (5 bases). Germline CDR1 SGHRS, CDR2 YFSETQ. The CDR3 consists of 16 residues. V was pared by 0 bases and J by 0 bases, with 13 bases between.

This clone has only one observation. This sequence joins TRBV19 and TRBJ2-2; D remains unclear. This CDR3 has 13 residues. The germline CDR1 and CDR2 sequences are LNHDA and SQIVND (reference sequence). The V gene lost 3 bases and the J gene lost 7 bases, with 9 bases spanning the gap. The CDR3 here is CASSMGLLGELFF. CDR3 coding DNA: TGTGCCAGTAGTATGGGCCTACTCGGGGAGCTGTTTTTT. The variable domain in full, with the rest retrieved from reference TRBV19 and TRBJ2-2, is DGGITQSPKYLFRKEGQNVTLSCEQNLNHDAMYWYRQDPGQGLRLIYYSQIVNDFQKGDIAEGYSVSREKKESFPLTVTSAQKNPTAFYLCASSMGLLGELFFGEGSRLTVL.

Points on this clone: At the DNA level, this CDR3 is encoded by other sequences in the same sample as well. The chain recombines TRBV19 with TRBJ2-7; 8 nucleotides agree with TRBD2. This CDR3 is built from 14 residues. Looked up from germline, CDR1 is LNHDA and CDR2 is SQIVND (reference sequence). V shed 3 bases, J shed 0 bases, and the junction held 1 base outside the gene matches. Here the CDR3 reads CASSIAGGSYEQYF. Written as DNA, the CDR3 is TGTGCCAGTAGTATCGCGGGAGGCTCCTACGAGCAGTACTTC.

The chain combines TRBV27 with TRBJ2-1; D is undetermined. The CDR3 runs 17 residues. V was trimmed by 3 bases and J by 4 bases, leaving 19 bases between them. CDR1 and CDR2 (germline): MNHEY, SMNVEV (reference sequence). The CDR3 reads CASSFGIGSGEYNEQFF. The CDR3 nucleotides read TGTGCCAGCAGTTTTGGTATTGGGTCGGGCGAGTACAATGAGCAGTTCTTC.

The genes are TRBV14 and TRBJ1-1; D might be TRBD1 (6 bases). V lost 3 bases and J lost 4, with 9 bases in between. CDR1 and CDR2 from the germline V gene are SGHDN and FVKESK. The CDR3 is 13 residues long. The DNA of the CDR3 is TGTGCCAGCAGCCAGGGGGCGACCACTGAAGCTTTCTTT. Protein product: CASSQGATTEAFF.

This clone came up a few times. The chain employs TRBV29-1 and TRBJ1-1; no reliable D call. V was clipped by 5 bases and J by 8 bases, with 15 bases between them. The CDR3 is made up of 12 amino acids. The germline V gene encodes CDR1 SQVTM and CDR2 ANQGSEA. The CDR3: CSVQIGGIEAFF. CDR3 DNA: TGCAGCGTTCAAATTGGTGGAATCGAAGCTTTCTTT.

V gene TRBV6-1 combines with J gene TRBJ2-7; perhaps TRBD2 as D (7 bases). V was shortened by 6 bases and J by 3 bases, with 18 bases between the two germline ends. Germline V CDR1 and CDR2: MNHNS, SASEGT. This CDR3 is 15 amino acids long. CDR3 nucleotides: TGTGCCAGCAGCCTTAGGGGGGGGATTGGCTACGAGCAGTACTTC. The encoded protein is CASSLRGGIGYEQYF.

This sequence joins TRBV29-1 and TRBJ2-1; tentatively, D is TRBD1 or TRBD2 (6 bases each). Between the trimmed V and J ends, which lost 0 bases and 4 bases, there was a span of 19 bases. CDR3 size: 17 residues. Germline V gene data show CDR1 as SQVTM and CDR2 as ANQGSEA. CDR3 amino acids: CSVEDYAGDFLYNEQFF. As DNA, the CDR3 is TGCAGCGTTGAAGATTACGCAGGGGACTTTTTGTACAATGAGCAGTTCTTC.

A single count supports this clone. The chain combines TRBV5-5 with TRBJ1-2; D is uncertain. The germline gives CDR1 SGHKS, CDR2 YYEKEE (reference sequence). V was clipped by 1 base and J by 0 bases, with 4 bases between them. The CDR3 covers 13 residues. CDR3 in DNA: TGTGCCAGCAGCTTGACAGCTAACTATGGCTACACCTTC. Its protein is CASSLTANYGYTF.

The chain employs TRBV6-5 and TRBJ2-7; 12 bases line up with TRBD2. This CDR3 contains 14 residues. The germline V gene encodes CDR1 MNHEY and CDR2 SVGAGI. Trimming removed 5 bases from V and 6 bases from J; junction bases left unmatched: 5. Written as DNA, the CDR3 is TGTGCCAGCAGTCTAGCGGGAGGGCTCCGCGAGCAGTACTTC. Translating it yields CASSLAGGLREQYF.

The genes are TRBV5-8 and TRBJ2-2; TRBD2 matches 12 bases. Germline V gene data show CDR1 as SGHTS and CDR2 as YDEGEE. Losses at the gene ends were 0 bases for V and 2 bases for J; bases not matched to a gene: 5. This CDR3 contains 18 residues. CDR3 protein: CASSLVWTSGINTGELFF. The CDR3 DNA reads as TGTGCCAGCAGCTTGGTATGGACTAGCGGGATCAACACCGGGGAGCTGTTTTTT.

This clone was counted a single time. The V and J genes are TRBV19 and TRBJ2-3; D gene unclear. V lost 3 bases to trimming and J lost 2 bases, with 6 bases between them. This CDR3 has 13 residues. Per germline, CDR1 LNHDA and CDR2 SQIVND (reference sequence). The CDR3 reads CASSMKATDTQYF. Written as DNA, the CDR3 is TGTGCCAGTAGTATGAAGGCCACAGATACGCAGTATTTT.

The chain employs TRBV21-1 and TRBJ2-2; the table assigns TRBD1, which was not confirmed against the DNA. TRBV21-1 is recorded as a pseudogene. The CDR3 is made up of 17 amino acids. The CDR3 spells CASSKVPGEGFTGELFF. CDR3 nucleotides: TGTGCCAGCAGCAAAGTTCCAGGGGAAGGTTTCACCGGGGAGCTGTTTTTT.

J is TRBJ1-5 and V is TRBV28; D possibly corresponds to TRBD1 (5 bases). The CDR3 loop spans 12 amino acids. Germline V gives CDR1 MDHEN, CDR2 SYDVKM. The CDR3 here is CAGVGPGQPQHF. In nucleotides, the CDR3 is TGTGCGGGGGTGGGGCCTGGTCAGCCCCAGCATTTT.

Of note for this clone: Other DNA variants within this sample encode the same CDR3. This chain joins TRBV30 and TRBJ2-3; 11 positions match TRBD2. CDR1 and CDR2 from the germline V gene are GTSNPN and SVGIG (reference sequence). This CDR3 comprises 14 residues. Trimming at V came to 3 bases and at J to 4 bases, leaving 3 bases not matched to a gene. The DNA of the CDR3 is TGTGCCTGGAGCGTACTAGCGGGAGCAGATACGCAGTATTTT. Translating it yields CAWSVLAGADTQYF.

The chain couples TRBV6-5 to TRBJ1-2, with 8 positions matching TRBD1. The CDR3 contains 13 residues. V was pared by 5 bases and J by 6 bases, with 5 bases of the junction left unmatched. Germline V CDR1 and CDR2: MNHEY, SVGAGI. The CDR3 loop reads CASSKQGVNGYTF. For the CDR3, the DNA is TGTGCCAGCAGTAAACAGGGGGTAAATGGCTACACCTTC.

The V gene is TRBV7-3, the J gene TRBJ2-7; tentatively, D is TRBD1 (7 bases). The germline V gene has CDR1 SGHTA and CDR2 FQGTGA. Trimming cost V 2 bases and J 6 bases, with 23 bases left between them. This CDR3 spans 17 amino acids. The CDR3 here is CASSLSPQGRTLREQYF. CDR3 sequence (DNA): TGTGCCAGCAGCTTATCGCCACAGGGGAGGACTTTGCGCGAGCAGTACTTC. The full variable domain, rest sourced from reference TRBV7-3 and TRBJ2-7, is GAGVSQTPSNKVTEKGKYVELRCDPISGHTALYWYRQSLGQGPEFLIYFQGTGAADDSGLPNDRFFAVRPEGSVSTLKIQRTERGDSAVYLCASSLSPQGRTLREQYFGPGTRLTVT.

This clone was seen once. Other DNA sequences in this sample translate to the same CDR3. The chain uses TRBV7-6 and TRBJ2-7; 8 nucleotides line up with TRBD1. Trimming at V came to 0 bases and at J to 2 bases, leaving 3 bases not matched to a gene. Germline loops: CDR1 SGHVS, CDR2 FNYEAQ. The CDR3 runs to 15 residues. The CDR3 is CASSLAGTGPYEQYF. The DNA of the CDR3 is TGTGCCAGCAGCTTAGCAGGGACAGGCCCCTACGAGCAGTACTTC.

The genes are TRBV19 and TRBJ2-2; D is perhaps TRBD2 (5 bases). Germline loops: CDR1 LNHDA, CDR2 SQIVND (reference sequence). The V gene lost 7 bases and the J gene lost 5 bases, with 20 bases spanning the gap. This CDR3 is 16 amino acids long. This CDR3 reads CASTPPETTLTGELFF. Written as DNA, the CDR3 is TGTGCCAGTACCCCACCCGAGACTACGTTGACCGGGGAGCTGTTTTTT.

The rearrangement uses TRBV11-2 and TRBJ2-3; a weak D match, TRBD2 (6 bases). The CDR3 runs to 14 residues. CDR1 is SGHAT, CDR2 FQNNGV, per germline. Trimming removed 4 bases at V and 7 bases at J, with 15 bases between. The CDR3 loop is CASSSPHAGYTQYF. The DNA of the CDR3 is TGTGCCAGCAGCTCCCCTCATGCGGGATATACGCAGTATTTT.

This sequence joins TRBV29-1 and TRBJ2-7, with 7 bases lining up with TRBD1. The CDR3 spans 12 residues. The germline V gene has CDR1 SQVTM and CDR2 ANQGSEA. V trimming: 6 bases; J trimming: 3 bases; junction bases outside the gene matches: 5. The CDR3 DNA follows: TGCAGCGTGGGGACAGACAACTACGAGCAGTACTTC. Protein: CSVGTDNYEQYF.

Here the CDR3 DNA reads TGTGCCAGCGCAACCGGGACTAGCGGGGCCGAGCAGTACTTC. This codes for CASATGTSGAEQYF. This rearrangement joins TRBV2 to TRBJ2-7; the match to TRBD2 covers 13 bases. This CDR3 region has 14 residues. Germline assignment: CDR1 SNHLY and CDR2 FYNNEI. The V and J ends lost 8 bases and 6 bases, in that order; junction bases with no gene match: 7.